These T cell receptor beta chains were read from a single sample in a study of T-cell reconstitution after alpha-beta-depleted transplantation in children. TCRdb re-derived calls from the PCR reads in MiXCR, one entry per CDR3 protein. The repertoire holds roughly 790,000 distinct CDR3 sequences, roughly 16% seen once, with around 5% in the top ten. Specimen: PBMCs, mostly from graft donor cells, collected 360 days after TCRalphabeta/CD19-depleted stem cell transplant. The receptors originated from a male patient younger than 18 who had a stem cell transplant for acute lymphoblastic leukemia, so the T cells may come from the graft donor. The CDR3 runs from the conserved cysteine through the conserved F or W. A D gene is named only where the DNA matches it firmly. Size tells how often a clone was seen (once, few, many) or the class of an expanded clone, and some rows leave it out.

TRBV9	TRBD2	TRBJ2-7	many	CASSVGGSGYEQYF	TGTGCCAGCAGCGTAGGCGGGAGTGGATACGAGCAGTACTTC
TRBV24-1	.	TRBJ2-1	few	CATSDLGRNNEQFF	TGTGCCACCAGTGATTTAGGGCGGAACAATGAGCAGTTCTTC
TRBV5-1	TRBD2	TRBJ2-7	once	CASSLASGFSYEQYF	TGCGCCAGCAGCTTAGCTAGCGGGTTTTCCTACGAGCAGTACTTC
TRBV30	.	TRBJ2-7	.	CAWVHTGLSYEQYF	TGTGCCTGGGTTCACACAGGGCTCTCCTACGAGCAGTACTTC
TRBV4-1	TRBD2	TRBJ2-2	few	CASSHPYTSGANTGELFF	TGCGCCAGCAGCCACCCTTACACTAGCGGGGCGAACACCGGGGAGCTGTTTTTT
TRBV11-2	TRBD1	TRBJ1-2	.	CASSVTGTANYGYTF	TGTGCCAGCAGCGTAACCGGGACAGCTAACTATGGCTACACCTTC
TRBV5-1	.	TRBJ2-5	many	CASSFSQETQYF	TGCGCCAGCAGCTTCTCCCAAGAGACCCAGTACTTC
TRBV5-5	.	TRBJ2-5	.	CASRPRGMFVSETQYF	TGTGCCAGCAGGCCCAGGGGAATGTTTGTCTCGGAGACCCAGTACTTC
TRBV20-1	TRBD2	TRBJ2-1	many	CSAGPGLAVYNEQFF	TGCAGTGCTGGTCCGGGACTAGCGGTTTACAATGAGCAGTTCTTC
TRBV6-1	TRBD2	TRBJ2-2	few	CASSPDRPGLAGRGELFF	TGTGCCAGCAGTCCCGACAGGCCGGGACTAGCGGGCCGCGGGGAGCTGTTTTTT
TRBV4-1	.	TRBJ1-5	few	CASSQVQGYGQPQHF	TGCGCCAGCAGCCAAGTACAGGGTTACGGGCAGCCCCAGCATTTT
TRBV25-1	TRBD2	TRBJ2-1	.	CASSEGLAEKRSYNEQFF	TGTGCCAGCAGCGAGGGACTAGCGGAAAAACGCTCCTACAATGAGCAGTTCTTC
TRBV20-1	TRBD1	TRBJ2-1	few	CSAPDRGRPYNEQFF	TGCAGTGCCCCGGACAGGGGTCGTCCCTACAATGAGCAGTTCTTC
TRBV7-9	.	TRBJ2-5	many	CASSLEGGQETQYF	TGTGCCAGCAGCTTAGAAGGAGGACAAGAGACCCAGTACTTC
TRBV20-1	.	TRBJ2-1	.	CSASPRLKYSSPNEQFF	TGCAGTGCTAGCCCGCGACTTAAGTACAGTTCCCCCAATGAGCAGTTCTTC
TRBV20-1	.	TRBJ2-1	few	CSARQGLSYNEQFF	TGCAGTGCTAGACAGGGCCTGTCCTACAATGAGCAGTTCTTC
TRBV20-1	.	TRBJ1-1	many	CSARGPQGFGRSTEAFF	TGCAGTGCTAGAGGTCCTCAGGGGTTCGGTAGGAGCACTGAAGCTTTCTTT
TRBV25-1	.	TRBJ1-5	.	CASRDSYNQPQHF	TGTGCCAGCAGAGACAGTTACAATCAGCCCCAGCATTTT
TRBV5-1	.	TRBJ2-3	many	CASSLERDTQYF	TGCGCCAGCAGCTTGGAAAGAGATACGCAGTATTTT